Shown below are 7 T cell receptor beta chains from a single sample sequenced in a study of shared clonotypes between healthy human individuals (TCRdb year 2020). Library prep was done by the immunoSEQ multiplex PCR assay. Entries here come from immuneACCESS through TCRdb and include only in-frame sequences with V and J called. Some clones fail to appear in such tables; in the studies checked, an unresolved V gene covers under half of the shortfall, and the cause of the remainder is unknown. The sample table contains about 490,000 clones; only one count was recorded for 79% of them. 12% of the sample is held by the ten biggest clonotypes. Sequencing was performed on PBMCs. The receptors shown here come from a woman aged 40 to 55 in good health. Some clones in this sample may be carry-over from other donors' samples.

The gene calls are TRBV9 and TRBJ2-2; 11 bases match TRBD2. This CDR3 comprises 18 residues. The V segment lost 4 bases and the J segment 5 bases; nucleotides outside the gene matches: 13. Germline loops: CDR1 SGDLS, CDR2 YYNGEE. The CDR3, as DNA: TGTGCCAGCAGCCCAAGCAGTTGGCTAGCGGGAGGAACCGGGGAGCTGTTTTTT. Protein: CASSPSSWLAGGTGELFF. Full variable domain (missing parts from reference TRBV9 and TRBJ2-2): DSGVTQTPKHLITATGQRVTLRCSPRSGDLSVYWYQQSLDQGLQFLIQYYNGEERAKGNILERFSAQQFPDLHSELNLSSLELGDSALYFCASSPSSWLAGGTGELFFGEGSRLTVL.

The V gene is TRBV29-1, the J gene TRBJ2-5; no clear D gene. The CDR3 contains 13 residues. V was shortened by 4 bases and J by 2 bases, with 11 bases between the two germline ends. Germline lookup yields CDR1 SQVTM and CDR2 ANQGSEA. CDR3 protein: CSVGRAPQETQYF. CDR3 DNA: TGCAGCGTTGGTCGGGCCCCACAAGAGACCCAGTACTTC.

Worth noting for this clone: At one end, the junction sequence differs from germline, possibly due to a read error. This chain uses TRBV6-5 with TRBJ1-2; maybe TRBD1 (6 bases). The CDR3 is made up of 14 amino acids. Per the germline V gene, CDR1 is MNHEY and CDR2 is SVGAGI. Written as DNA, the CDR3 is TGCGCCACCCACAGGGATCGAGAGAGCTATGGCTACACCTTC. Translated: CATHRDRESYGYTF.

This clone was observed once. With a much larger clone just one base away, this may be a read error. Other DNA sequences in the sample encode the same CDR3. CDR3 loop: CSAATGNSNQPQHF. Written as DNA, the CDR3 is TGCAGCGCAGCTACGGGGAATAGCAATCAGCCCCAGCATTTT. The chain links TRBV29-1 to TRBJ1-5; D remains ambiguous. The CDR3 totals 14 residues. Looked up from germline, CDR1 is SQVTM and CDR2 is ANQGSEA. V was pared by 7 bases and J by 0 bases, with 13 bases between.

The rearrangement links TRBV9 to TRBJ2-7; perhaps TRBD2 as D (6 bases). The germline V gene has CDR1 SGDLS and CDR2 YYNGEE. The germline V and J ends were trimmed by 2 bases and 3 bases, with 9 bases remaining between them. The CDR3 extends over 13 amino acids. DNA of the CDR3: TGTGCCAGCAGCGTGGGACTCTTCTACGAGCAGTACTTC. Translated, it gives CASSVGLFYEQYF. Filled out from reference TRBV9 and TRBJ2-7, the complete variable domain reads DSGVTQTPKHLITATGQRVTLRCSPRSGDLSVYWYQQSLDQGLQFLIQYYNGEERAKGNILERFSAQQFPDLHSELNLSSLELGDSALYFCASSVGLFYEQYFGPGTRLTVT.

This clone appeared a single time. The CDR3 bases are TGTGCCAGCAGCTTGCCTGGGACGCCGGAGCAGACCCAGTACTTC. It encodes CASSLPGTPEQTQYF. The rearrangement links TRBV5-5 to TRBJ2-5; D may correspond to TRBD1 or TRBD2 (5 bases each). The CDR3 consists of 15 residues. V was clipped by 1 base and J by 6 bases, with 16 bases between them. Germline CDR1 and CDR2: SGHKS and YYEKEE (reference sequence). Filled out from reference TRBV5-5 and TRBJ2-5, the complete variable domain reads DAGVTQSPTHLIKTRGQQVTLRCSPISGHKSVSWYQQVLGQGPQFIFQYYEKEERGRGNFPDRFSARQFPNYSSELNVNALLLGDSALYLCASSLPGTPEQTQYFGPGTRLLVL.

The rearrangement joins TRBV19 to TRBJ2-2; 7 nucleotides agree with TRBD1. This CDR3 has 14 amino acids. Germline CDR1 reads LNHDA; CDR2 reads SQIVND (reference sequence). The V and J ends lost 9 bases and 0 bases, in that order; junction bases with no gene match: 4. DNA for the CDR3: TGTGCCAGCAAAACAGGGGCGAACACCGGGGAGCTGTTTTTT. As protein: CASKTGANTGELFF.